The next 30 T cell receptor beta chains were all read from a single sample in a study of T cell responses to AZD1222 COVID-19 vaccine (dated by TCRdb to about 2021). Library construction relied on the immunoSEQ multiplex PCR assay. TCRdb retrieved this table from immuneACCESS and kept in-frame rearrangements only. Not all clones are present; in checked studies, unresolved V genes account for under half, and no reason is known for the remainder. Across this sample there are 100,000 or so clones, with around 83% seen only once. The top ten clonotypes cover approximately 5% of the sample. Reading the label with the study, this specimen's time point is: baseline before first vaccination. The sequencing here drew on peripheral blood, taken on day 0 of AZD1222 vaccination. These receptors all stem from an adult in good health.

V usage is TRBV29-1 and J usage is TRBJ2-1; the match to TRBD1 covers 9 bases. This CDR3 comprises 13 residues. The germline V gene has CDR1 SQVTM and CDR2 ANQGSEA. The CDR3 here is CSAGTGRLGEQFF. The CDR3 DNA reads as TGCAGTGCCGGGACAGGGAGGTTGGGTGAGCAGTTCTTC.

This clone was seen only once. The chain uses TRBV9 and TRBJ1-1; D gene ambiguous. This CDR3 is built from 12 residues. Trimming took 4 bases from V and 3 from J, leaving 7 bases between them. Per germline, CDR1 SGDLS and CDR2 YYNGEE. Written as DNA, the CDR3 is TGTGCCAGCAGCCCTCAGGACACTGAAGCTTTCTTT. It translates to CASSPQDTEAFF.

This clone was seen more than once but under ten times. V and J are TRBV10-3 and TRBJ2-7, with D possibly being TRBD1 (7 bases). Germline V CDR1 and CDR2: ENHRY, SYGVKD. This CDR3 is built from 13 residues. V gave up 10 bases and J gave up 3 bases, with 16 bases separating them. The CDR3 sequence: CATMGGTVYEQYF. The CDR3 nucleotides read TGTGCCACCATGGGCGGGACAGTCTACGAGCAGTACTTC.

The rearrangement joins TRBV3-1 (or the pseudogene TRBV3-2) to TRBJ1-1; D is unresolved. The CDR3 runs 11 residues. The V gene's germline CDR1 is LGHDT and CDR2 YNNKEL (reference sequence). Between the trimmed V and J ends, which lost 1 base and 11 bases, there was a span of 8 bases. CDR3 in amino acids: CASSQGYGAFF. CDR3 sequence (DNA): TGTGCCAGCAGCCAAGGATATGGGGCTTTCTTT.

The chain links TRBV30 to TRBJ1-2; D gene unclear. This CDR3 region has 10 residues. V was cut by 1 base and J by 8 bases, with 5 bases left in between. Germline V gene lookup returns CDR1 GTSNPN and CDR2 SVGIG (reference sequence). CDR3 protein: CAWSAKGYTF. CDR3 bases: TGTGCCTGGAGTGCCAAGGGCTACACCTTC.

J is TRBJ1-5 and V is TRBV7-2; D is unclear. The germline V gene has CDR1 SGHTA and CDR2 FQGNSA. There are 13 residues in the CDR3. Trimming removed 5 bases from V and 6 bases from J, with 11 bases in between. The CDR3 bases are TGTGCCAGCAGCCTGTCGGGGTTTCAGCCCCAGCATTTT. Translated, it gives CASSLSGFQPQHF.

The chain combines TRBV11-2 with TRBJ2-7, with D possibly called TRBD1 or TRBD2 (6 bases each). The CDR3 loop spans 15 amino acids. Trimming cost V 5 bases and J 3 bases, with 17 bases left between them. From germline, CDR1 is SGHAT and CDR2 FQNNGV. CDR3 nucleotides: TGTGCCAGCAGCCCAGCCCCAGGGGAGGACTACGAGCAGTACTTC. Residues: CASSPAPGEDYEQYF.

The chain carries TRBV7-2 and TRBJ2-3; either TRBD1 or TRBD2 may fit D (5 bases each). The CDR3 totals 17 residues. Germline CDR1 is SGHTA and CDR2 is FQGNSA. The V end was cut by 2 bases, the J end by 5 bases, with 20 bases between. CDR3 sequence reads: CASSLTNRGGARDTQYF. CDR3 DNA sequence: TGTGCCAGCAGCTTAACGAATCGGGGTGGGGCAAGAGATACGCAGTATTTT.

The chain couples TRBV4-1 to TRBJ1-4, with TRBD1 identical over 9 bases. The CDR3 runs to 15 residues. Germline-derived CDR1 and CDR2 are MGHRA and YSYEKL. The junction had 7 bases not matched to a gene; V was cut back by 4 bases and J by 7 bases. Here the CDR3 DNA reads TGCGCCAGCAGCCCTATACAGGGGGCGCGTGAAAAACTGTTTTTT. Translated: CASSPIQGAREKLFF.

In DNA, the CDR3 is TGTGCCAGCAGCTTAAAGGGGGCCTACCTCTCCTACGAGCAGTACTTC. It is translated as CASSLKGAYLSYEQYF. This chain links TRBV11-2 with TRBJ2-7, with 7 bases matching TRBD1. This CDR3 contains 16 residues. Germline CDR1 is SGHAT and CDR2 is FQNNGV. After removal of 2 bases from V and 0 bases from J, the junction contained 7 bases not matched to a gene.

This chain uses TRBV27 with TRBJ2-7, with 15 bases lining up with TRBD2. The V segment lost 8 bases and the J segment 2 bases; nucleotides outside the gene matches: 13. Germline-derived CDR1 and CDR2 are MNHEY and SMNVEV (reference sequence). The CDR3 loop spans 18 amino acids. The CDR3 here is CASAFQGLAGGSTYEQYF. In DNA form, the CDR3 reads TGTGCCAGCGCATTCCAGGGACTAGCGGGGGGATCGACCTACGAGCAGTACTTC.

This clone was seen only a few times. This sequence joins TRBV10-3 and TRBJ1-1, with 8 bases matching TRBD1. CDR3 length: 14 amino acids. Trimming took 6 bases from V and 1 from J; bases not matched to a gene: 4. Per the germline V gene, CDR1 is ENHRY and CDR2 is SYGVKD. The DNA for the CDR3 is TGTGCCATCAGGTGGGACAGGAGGAACACTGAAGCTTTCTTT. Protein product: CAIRWDRRNTEAFF.

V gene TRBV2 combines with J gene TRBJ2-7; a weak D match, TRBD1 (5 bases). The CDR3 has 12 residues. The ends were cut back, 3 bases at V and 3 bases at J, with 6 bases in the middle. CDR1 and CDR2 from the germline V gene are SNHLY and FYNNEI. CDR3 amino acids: CASSEDNYEQYF. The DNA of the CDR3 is TGTGCCAGCAGTGAGGACAACTACGAGCAGTACTTC. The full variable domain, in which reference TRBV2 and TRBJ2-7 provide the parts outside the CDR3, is EPEVTQTPSHQVTQMGQEVILRCVPISNHLYFYWYRQILGQKVEFLVSFYNNEISEKSEIFDDQFSVERPDGSNFTLKIRSTKLEDSAMYFCASSEDNYEQYFGPGTRLTVT.

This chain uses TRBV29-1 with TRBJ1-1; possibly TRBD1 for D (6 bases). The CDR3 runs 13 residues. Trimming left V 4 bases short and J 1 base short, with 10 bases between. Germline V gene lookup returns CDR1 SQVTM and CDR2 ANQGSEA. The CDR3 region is CSVGGHPNTEAFF. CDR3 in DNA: TGCAGCGTTGGGGGACACCCGAACACTGAAGCTTTCTTT.

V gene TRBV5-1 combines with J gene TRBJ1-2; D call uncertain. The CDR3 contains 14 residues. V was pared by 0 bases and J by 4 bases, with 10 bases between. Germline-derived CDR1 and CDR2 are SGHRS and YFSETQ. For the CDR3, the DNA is TGCGCCAGCAGCTTGGCCAGGAGGGCCTATGGCTACACCTTC. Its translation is CASSLARRAYGYTF.

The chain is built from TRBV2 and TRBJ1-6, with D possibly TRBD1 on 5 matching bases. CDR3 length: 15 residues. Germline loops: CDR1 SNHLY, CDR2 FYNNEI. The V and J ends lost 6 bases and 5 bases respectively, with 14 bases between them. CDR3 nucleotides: TGTGCCAGCAGGGCGGGGCAGGGCGATAATTCACCCCTCCACTTT. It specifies CASRAGQGDNSPLHF.

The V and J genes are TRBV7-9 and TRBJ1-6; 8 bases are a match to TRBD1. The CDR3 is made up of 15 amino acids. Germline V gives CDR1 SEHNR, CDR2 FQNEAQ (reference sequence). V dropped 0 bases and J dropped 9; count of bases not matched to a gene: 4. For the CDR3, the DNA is TGTGCCAGCAGCTTAGCAGGACAGGGTGGTTCACCCCTCCACTTT. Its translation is CASSLAGQGGSPLHF. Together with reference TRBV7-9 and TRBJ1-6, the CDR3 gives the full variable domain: DTGVSQNPRHKITKRGQNVTFRCDPISEHNRLYWYRQTLGQGPEFLTYFQNEAQLEKSRLLSDRFSAERPKGSFSTLEIQRTEQGDSAMYLCASSLAGQGGSPLHFGNGTRLTVT.

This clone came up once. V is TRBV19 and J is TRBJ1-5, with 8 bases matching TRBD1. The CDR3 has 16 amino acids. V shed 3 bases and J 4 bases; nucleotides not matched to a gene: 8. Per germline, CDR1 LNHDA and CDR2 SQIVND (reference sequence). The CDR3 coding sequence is TGTGCCAGTAGTATTAGCAGCAGGGGGCTTAATCAGCCCCAGCATTTT. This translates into CASSISSRGLNQPQHF. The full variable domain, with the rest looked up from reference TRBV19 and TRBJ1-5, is DGGITQSPKYLFRKEGQNVTLSCEQNLNHDAMYWYRQDPGQGLRLIYYSQIVNDFQKGDIAEGYSVSREKKESFPLTVTSAQKNPTAFYLCASSISSRGLNQPQHFGDGTRLSIL.

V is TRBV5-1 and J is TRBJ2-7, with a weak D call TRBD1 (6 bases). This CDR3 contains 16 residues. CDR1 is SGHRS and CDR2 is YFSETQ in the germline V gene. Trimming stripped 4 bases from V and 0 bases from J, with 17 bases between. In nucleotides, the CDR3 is TGCGCCAGCAGCCCCTTTGGGGGCCCCAGCTCCTACGAGCAGTACTTC. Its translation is CASSPFGGPSSYEQYF.

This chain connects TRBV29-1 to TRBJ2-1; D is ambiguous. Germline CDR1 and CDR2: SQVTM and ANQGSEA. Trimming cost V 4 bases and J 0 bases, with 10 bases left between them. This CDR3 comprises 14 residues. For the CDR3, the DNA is TGCAGCGTTGCTAGGCAAGCCTCCTACAATGAGCAGTTCTTC. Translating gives CSVARQASYNEQFF.

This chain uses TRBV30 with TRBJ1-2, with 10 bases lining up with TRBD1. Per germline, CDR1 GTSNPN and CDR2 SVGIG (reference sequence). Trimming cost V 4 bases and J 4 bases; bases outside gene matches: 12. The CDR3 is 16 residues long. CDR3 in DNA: TGTGCCTGGACCCGGGACAGGGGAGGAGTGGGCTATGGCTACACCTTC. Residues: CAWTRDRGGVGYGYTF.

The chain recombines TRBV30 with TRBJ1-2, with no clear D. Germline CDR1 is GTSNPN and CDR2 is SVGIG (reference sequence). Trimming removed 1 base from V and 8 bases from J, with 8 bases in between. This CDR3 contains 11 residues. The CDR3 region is CAWSGRHGYTF. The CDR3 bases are TGTGCCTGGAGTGGAAGGCACGGCTACACCTTC.

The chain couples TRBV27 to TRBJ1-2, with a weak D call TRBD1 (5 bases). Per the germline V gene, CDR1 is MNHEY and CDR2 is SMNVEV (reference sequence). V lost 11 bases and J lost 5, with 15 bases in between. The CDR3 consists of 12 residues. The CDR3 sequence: CAAWGGRYGYTF. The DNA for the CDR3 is TGTGCCGCCTGGGGGGGGAGGTATGGCTACACCTTC.

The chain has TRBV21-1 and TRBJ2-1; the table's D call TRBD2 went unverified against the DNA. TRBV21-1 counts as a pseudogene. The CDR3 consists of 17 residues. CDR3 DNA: TGTGCCAGCAGAGCATCCTCGGGGCTAGCGGGCGAAAATGAGCAGTTCTTC. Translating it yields CASRASSGLAGENEQFF.

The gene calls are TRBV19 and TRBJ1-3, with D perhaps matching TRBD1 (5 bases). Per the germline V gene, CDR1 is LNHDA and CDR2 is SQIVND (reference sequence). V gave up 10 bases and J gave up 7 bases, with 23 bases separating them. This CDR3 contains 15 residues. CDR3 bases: TGTGCCACCTCTCCGGGACTTCCTCAGTCCAACACCATATATTTT. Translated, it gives CATSPGLPQSNTIYF.

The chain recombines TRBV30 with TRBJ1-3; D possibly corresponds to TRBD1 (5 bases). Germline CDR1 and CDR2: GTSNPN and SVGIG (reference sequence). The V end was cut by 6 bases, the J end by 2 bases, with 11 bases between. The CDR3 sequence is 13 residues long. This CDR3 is CACRGVAGNTIYF. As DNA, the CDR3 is TGTGCCTGCCGGGGGGTCGCTGGAAACACCATATATTTT. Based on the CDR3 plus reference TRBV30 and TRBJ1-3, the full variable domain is SQTIHQWPATLVQPVGSPLSLECTVEGTSNPNLYWYRQAAGRGLQLLFYSVGIGQISSEVPQNLSASRPQDRQFILSSKKLLLSDSGFYLCACRGVAGNTIYFGEGSWLTVV.

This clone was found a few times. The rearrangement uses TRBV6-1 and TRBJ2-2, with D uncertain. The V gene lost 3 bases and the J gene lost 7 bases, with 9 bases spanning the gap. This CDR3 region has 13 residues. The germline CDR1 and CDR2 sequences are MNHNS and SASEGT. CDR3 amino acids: CASSDIPYGELFF. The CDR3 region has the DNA TGTGCCAGCAGTGATATTCCATACGGGGAGCTGTTTTTT.

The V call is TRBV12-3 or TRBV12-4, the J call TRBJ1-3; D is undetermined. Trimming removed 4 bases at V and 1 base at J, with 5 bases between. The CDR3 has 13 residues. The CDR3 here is CASSSRSGNTIYF. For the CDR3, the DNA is TGTGCCAGCAGTTCTCGGTCTGGAAACACCATATATTTT.

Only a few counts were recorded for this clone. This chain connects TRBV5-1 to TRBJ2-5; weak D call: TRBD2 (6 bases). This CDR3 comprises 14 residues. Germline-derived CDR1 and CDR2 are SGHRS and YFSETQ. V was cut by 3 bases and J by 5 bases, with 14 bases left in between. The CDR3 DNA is TGCGCCAGCAGCTCGACGGGGGACGGGGAGACCCAGTACTTC. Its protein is CASSSTGDGETQYF.

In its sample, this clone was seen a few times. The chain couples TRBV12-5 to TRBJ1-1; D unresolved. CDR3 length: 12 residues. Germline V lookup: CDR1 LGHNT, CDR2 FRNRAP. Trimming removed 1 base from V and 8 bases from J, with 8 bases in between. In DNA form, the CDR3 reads TGTGCTAGTGGTTTGGAGCTTGGGGAAGCTTTCTTT. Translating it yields CASGLELGEAFF.